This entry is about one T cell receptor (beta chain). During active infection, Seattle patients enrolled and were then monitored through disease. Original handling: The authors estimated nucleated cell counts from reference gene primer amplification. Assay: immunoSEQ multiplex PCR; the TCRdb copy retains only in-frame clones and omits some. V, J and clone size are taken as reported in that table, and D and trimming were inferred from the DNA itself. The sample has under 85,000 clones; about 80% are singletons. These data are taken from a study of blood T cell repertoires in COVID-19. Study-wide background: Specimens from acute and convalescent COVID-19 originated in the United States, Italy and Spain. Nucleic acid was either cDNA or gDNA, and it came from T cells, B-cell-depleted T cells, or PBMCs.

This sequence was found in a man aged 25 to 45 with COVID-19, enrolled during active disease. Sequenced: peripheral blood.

In DNA, the CDR3 is TGTGCCAGCAGTCGGGCTAGCGGCTCCTACGAGCAGTACTTC. The encoded protein is CASSRASGSYEQYF. The chain carries TRBV6-6 and TRBJ2-7; TRBD2 matches 7 bases. V trimming: 5 bases; J trimming: 0 bases; junction bases outside the gene matches: 4. Germline CDR1 reads MNHNY; CDR2 reads SVGAGI (reference sequence). The CDR3 consists of 14 residues.